What follows is one T cell receptor (beta chain) and its context. This clone was found once. Its antigen is not yet known. No much larger clonotype is one base removed from it; base qualities were not supplied. The library was prepared using the immunoSEQ multiplex PCR assay. For the multiplex PCR, a mixture combining 60 forward primers for TCR Vbeta segments and 13 reverse primers for TCR Jbeta segments was used. The CDR3 region of rearranged TCR beta genes was amplified from genomic DNA with a multiplex PCR assay. On the Illumina HiSeq System, the amplified TCR beta libraries were sequenced as 87-base-pair reads. In the original analysis: Across the 600 to 700 repertoires, a later analysis counted 78 million or so unique TCR beta chains, around 11 million of which were shared by at least two donors. To remove PCR and sequencing errors, raw reads were error-corrected and collapsed into unique sequences using a nearest-neighbor algorithm that merged closely related sequences. V, D and J gene segments were assigned by aligning CDR3 sequences to IMGT reference sequences. Each retained sequence needed at least a six-nucleotide match to both a V gene segment and a J gene segment. Rearrangements were classified as productive when the CDR3 lacked stop codons and remained in frame with V and J, and all other rearrangements were classified as non-productive. Following IMGT convention, CDR3 was defined as the stretch from the second conserved V-encoded cysteine up to the conserved J-encoded phenylalanine. The earlier analysis of about 610 of the donors excluded sequences that lacked an unambiguous match to a single V gene segment. An earlier analysis of under 750 of the donors called V segments functional above 56.7% productive rearrangements and segregating when the between-donor standard deviation exceeded 5%. A statistical classification framework was built for diagnosing cytomegalovirus status from the catalog of TCR beta chain sequences. V and J gene assignment, in a later analysis, came from comparing TCR nucleotide sequences with IMGT/GENE-DB human TR gene sequences. The TCRdist pipeline was used in a later analysis to assign CDR3 sequences and most-parsimonious VDJ recombination scenarios. A later analysis defined each TCR beta chain by its CDR3 amino acid sequence plus V-gene family, and excluded reads lacking a unique V-gene family. As a way to deal with suspected cross-contamination and a sequencing artifact, a later analysis dropped 450 to 600 nucleotide sequences that were highly shared and had low generation probability. For each public chain, a later analysis derived a clonal expansion index from normalized ranks of inferred template counts within each repertoire. In a later analysis, generation probabilities were computed using a VDJ recombination model fitted to out-of-frame rearrangements, and the results were checked against IGoR. In a later analysis, hypergeometric tests were used to score TCR-TCR, TCR-HLA and TCR-CMV co-occurrence, with a repertoire-size bias correction applied to TCR pairs. A later analysis estimated false discovery rates by permuting HLA or CMV assignments 20 times. In a later analysis, co-occurring TCRs were grouped using DBSCAN, and TCRdist sequence similarity was added for clustering within HLA-allele-positive subsets. Co-occurrence clustering excluded repertoires with fewer than 30,000 or more than 120,000 public chains, plus five with anomalous nucleotide sharing. Drawn from immuneACCESS, this table holds only the in-frame rearrangements with V and J called that TCRdb kept. Clones are partly lost; checked studies trace under half to an unresolved V gene and leave the rest unexplained. The V and J calls and the clone size are those of that table, but D and trimming were determined from the DNA. In all, the sample holds 120,000 or so clones, and roughly 78% of those were seen once. The ten largest clones represent 1.3% of the sample.

Trimming takes 3 bases off V and 4 bases off J; junction bases not matched to a gene: 8. The CDR3 contains 17 residues, cysteine and phenylalanine counted. Only the CDR3 DNA stays, 51 bases, in frame from base 1. Reading the germline V gene gives CDR1 LGHNA and CDR2 YNFKEQ. The cohort comprised some 700 healthy bone marrow donors. All cohort members were sampled while nominally healthy, although unrecorded immune exposures were likely present. The donor was CMV seronegative and belonged to the group of around 350 seronegative cohort members. Each donor provided a peripheral blood sample, and peripheral blood mononuclear cells were used for TCR beta sequencing. Genomic DNA was extracted from the blood cell samples with the Qiagen DNeasy Blood Extraction Kit. This specimen comes from a study of cytomegalovirus exposure and HLA in healthy donors (dated by TCRdb to between 2016 and 2019). About the investigation overall: An earlier analysis of approximately 550 of the donors reported 250 to 350 Gb of sequence data and 100 million to 130 million unique TCR beta sequences from about 179 million T cells. The number of donors typed differed by locus, with about 629-630 for A, B, C, DRB1 and DQB1, around 560 for DQA1, over 600 for DPA1, and about 450 for DPB1. To study patterns of TCR occurrence, a later analysis re-analyzed previously published TCR beta repertoires from several hundred donors and added high-resolution HLA genotyping. Of the approximately 400 genotyped donors, approximately 81% were placed in the genetic ancestry cluster associated with self-reported Caucasian donors. The T cell repertoires of 550 to 850 subjects were profiled by immunosequencing and related to cytomegalovirus serostatus. Donor age, sex, ethnicity and CMV serostatus were collected together with the repertoire data. In a later genetic analysis, genome-wide SNP genotypes for about 65% of the roughly 700 donors were used, and that subset was treated as a discovery cohort. The study was designed to test whether signatures of past pathogen exposure could be identified by cataloging public T cell receptors. About 280 gigabases of sequencing data and 70 million to 100 million unique TCR sequences were included in an early release covering several hundred HLA-typed donors. Every repertoire in the discovery cohort had been generated on one and the same sequencing platform. In an earlier analysis of around 540 of the donors, high-throughput TCR beta sequencing was used to judge whether each TCR beta V gene segment behaved as functional or pseudogenic. A separate validation cohort of roughly 130 different subjects was used in addition to the roughly 620-subject first cohort. Because of strong linkage in the cohort, 5 or 6 DR-DQ haplotypes were treated as single units for association and clustering. High-throughput TCR immunosequencing, statistical association of individual TCRs with disease status, and machine learning were combined to predict cytomegalovirus infection status. In the later analysis, no new phenotypic data were used to find candidate immune exposures; instead, reliance was placed on TCR beta sequences and their occurrence across donors. HLA typing covered class I and class II loci at four-digit resolution. Across under 500 genotyped donors of the cohort, an average of approximately 200,000 unique TCR beta nucleotide sequences per donor were sequenced, and roughly a sixth of those sequences were non-productive.

The paper as a whole reports these results and caveats: The authors suggested that the approach could potentially be extended to other disease states and immunological phenotypes. When HLA alleles, especially DR and DQ, strongly co-occurred, attributing TCR associations to individual alleles was difficult. The study listed approximately 160 TCR beta chains as associated with cytomegalovirus. In an earlier analysis of about 540 of the donors, most TCR beta V segments were observed in productive rearrangements about 87% or about 30% of the time, broadly matching IMGT annotations. Specific HLA alleles were associated with over 15,000 TCR beta sequences at a false discovery rate of 0.05 in a later analysis. Because HLA typing was missing for some donors at each locus, association tests included only the typed subset. A further reported finding was that TCR beta sequences accurately predicted the HLA-A and HLA-B alleles for most subjects in the first cohort. Three of the identified cytomegalovirus-associated TCR beta chains were confirmed in vitro to be specific for cytomegalovirus antigens. In a later analysis, TCR association rates were found to vary across HLA loci, with the most associated TCRs seen for DRB1 alleles and the fewest for HLA-C alleles. The classifier was reported to diagnose cytomegalovirus status with high specificity and sensitivity in both the original cohort and the validation cohort. CMV serostatus was the only immune exposure information available for the cohort. A later analysis found that most CMV-associated TCR beta chains appeared HLA-restricted, with HLA associations seemingly driven largely by CMV exposure. Compared with equally common non-associated chains, HLA-associated TCR beta chains in a later analysis were more clonally expanded and had lower generation probabilities. Because counts were too low, seventeen rarely observed V segments, including chromosome 9 orphons, were left out of the earlier analysis of 587 of the donors. In a later genetic analysis, fewer N-insertions in productive TCRs were reported among donors in an Asian-associated ancestry cluster than the roughly 700-donor mean. In a later genetic analysis, a missense DCLRE1C variant was associated with V-gene and J-gene trimming of TCR beta chains, and the association was replicated in an independent cohort. A group of highly shared sequence variants was considered likely to be a technical artifact of the sequencing pipeline. Roughly uniform sequencing depth across donors was assumed in presence/absence analyses, although this assumption may not hold. In a later analysis, several top co-occurrence clusters were reported to appear linked to parvovirus B19, influenza, CMV and Epstein-Barr virus. Only TCR beta chains were sequenced in this cohort, and the absence of alpha or paired-chain data limited detectable features. Because the 87-base-pair reads could not distinguish some IMGT-functional V segments, including TRBV6-2 and TRBV6-3, those segments were excluded. Correlated functional status among segregating V segments might reflect linkage disequilibrium, but an unknown experimental factor could not be ruled out. While some public TCRs were present in many individuals, most TCR sequences turned up only very rarely across donors.

This TCR was sampled from a woman in her 30s in good health and CMV-seronegative. The sequenced sample was PBMCs. This chain joins TRBV4-2 to TRBJ1-5; 11 bases in the junction line up with TRBD1. The encoded CDR3 is CASSQDRGRLDNQPQHF. The DNA is as follows: TGTGCCAGCAGCCAGGACAGGGGGCGTTTAGATAATCAGCCCCAGCATTTT.